The rows below give T cell receptor beta chains drawn from one sample of a study of blood T cell repertoires in COVID-19. TCRdb keeps only in-frame clones here, not all; method: immunoSEQ multiplex PCR. The repertoire holds about 55,000 clones, about nine tenths seen once, with roughly 6.2% in the top ten. The sample comprised peripheral blood. These receptors originate from a man aged 40-49 years with acute or convalescent COVID-19. Each CDR3 is given without its conserved first and last residue. A D gene is named only where the DNA matches it firmly. Clone size is stated in some rows and not others, as once, few, many or a class when expanded.

TRBJ1-1 TRBV7-2 . . ASIDLLNTEAF
TRBJ2-7 TRBV27 TRBD1 once ASSKPGQGIYEQY
TRBJ2-7 TRBV11-2 . . ASSLSVSYEQY
TRBJ1-6 TRBV2 . . ASKGLQASPLH
TRBJ2-7 TRBV21-1 . once ASSIKSSGLVAYEQY
TRBJ2-5 TRBV30 TRBD2 . AWSTRLAGPLETQY
TRBJ2-1 TRBV2 . . ASSIKRESRQF
TRBJ1-1 TRBV30 . once AWSLGQWNTEAF
TRBJ1-2 TRBV4-1 . . ASSQSGGAVNYGYT
TRBJ1-6 TRBV7-2 . . ASSLVTSNNSPLH
TRBJ1-2 TRBV3-1/TRBV3-2 . . ASSQEQGGGYT
TRBJ1-2 TRBV15 . . ATSRGDGAPGYT
TRBJ1-3 TRBV5-1 TRBD1 . ASSRTGTGGLGNTIY
TRBJ2-7 TRBV5-4 . . ASSFSADEQY
TRBJ1-1 TRBV19 TRBD1 once ARPRQGTNTEAF
TRBJ1-2 TRBV5-4 . . ASSLAGRGDYGYT
TRBJ1-2 TRBV7-8 . . ASSLGRVLTNYGYT
TRBJ1-6 TRBV7-8 . . ASSEEGGDNSPLH
TRBJ2-3 TRBV14 TRBD2 . ASSQGLAGGRDTQY
TRBJ1-3 TRBV30 . . AWRLHGTLSGNTIY
TRBJ2-7 TRBV9 TRBD2 . ASSVSSGSYEQY
TRBJ2-1 TRBV2 . . ASSGLANRPGNEQF
TRBJ1-1 TRBV20-1 . . RLGGDTEAF
TRBJ1-5 TRBV23-1 . . ASSLGLGGGSNQPQH
TRBJ1-2 TRBV15 TRBD1 . ATSRPGTGVGGYT
TRBJ2-3 TRBV7-2 TRBD2 . ASSSTGGSTDTQY
TRBJ1-5 TRBV18 . . ASSSTQGSNQPQH
TRBJ2-7 TRBV6-2/TRBV6-3 . once ASSRWTVSTSYEQY
TRBJ2-7 TRBV28 TRBD2 once ASSNGLAYEQY
TRBJ2-7 TRBV27 . . ASSLNRVTYEQY
TRBJ1-2 TRBV24-1 . . ATSAHGGAGGYT
TRBJ2-1 TRBV10-3 TRBD2 . AIRRTSGNNEQF
TRBJ2-3 TRBV24-1 . . ATSDPGTDTQY
TRBJ1-1 TRBV9 . . ASSPIGASYGDTEAF
TRBJ2-3 TRBV2 TRBD2 . ASSETSGITDTQY